Below, 25 T cell receptor beta chains from the same sample are listed, as sequenced in a study of CD4 T cells in relation to SARS-CoV-2 and coronaviruses. Which antigens these TCRs recognize remains unknown. The assay was immunoSEQ multiplex PCR, and TCRdb's table has in-frame clones only and misses some. The sample includes just over 35,000 clones, about 79% of them seen just once. Material for sequencing was naive CD4+ T cells from PBMCs, cultured in vitro. Subset denoted: naive CD4+ T cells isolated by negative enrichment. Receptors originate from an adult with COVID-19.

This rearrangement joins TRBV5-4 to TRBJ2-1; the match to TRBD2 covers 9 bases. The CDR3 totals 16 residues. The germline V gene encodes CDR1 SGHNT and CDR2 YYREEE (reference sequence). The V and J ends lost 3 bases and 0 bases, in that order; junction bases with no gene match: 4. CDR3 DNA: TGTGCCAGCAGCTCCCATAGCGGGAGCTCCTACAATGAGCAGTTCTTC. Protein sequence: CASSSHSGSSYNEQFF.

This rearrangement joins TRBV6-1 to TRBJ2-5; 7 nucleotides agree with TRBD2. The CDR3 has 14 amino acids. CDR1 and CDR2 (germline): MNHNS, SASEGT. Unmatched junction bases numbered 4, after V lost 1 base and J lost 5 bases. CDR3 bases: TGTGCCAGCAGTGAAGGGGGAGGGTGGGAGACCCAGTACTTC. This codes for CASSEGGGWETQYF.

The genes are TRBV5-1 and TRBJ1-1; TRBD1 might be the D (5 bases). In germline, CDR1 is SGHRS, CDR2 YFSETQ. The ends were cut back, 0 bases at V and 7 bases at J, with 16 bases in the middle. The CDR3 is made up of 15 amino acids. The CDR3 sequence is CASSLEGRQSHEAFF. The CDR3 DNA reads TGCGCCAGCAGCTTGGAGGGGAGGCAGTCTCATGAAGCTTTCTTT.

The V and J genes are TRBV19 and TRBJ1-4; D remains ambiguous. The CDR3 runs 14 residues. Germline CDR1 reads LNHDA; CDR2 reads SQIVND (reference sequence). V lost 5 bases and J lost 0, with 7 bases in between. The CDR3 bases are TGTGCCAGTAGTCTTGAGCCAACTAATGAAAAACTGTTTTTT. It codes for CASSLEPTNEKLFF.

CDR3 sequence reads: CASSFRSDLGGLAKNIQYF. CDR3 in DNA: TGTGCCAGCAGTTTCCGGTCGGACCTCGGGGGGCTAGCCAAAAACATTCAGTACTTC. The rearrangement uses TRBV28 and TRBJ2-4, with a possible D match to TRBD2 (7 bases). CDR1 is MDHEN and CDR2 is SYDVKM in the germline V gene. V was trimmed by 3 bases and J by 0 bases, leaving 21 bases between them. The CDR3 totals 19 residues.

The V gene is TRBV20-1, the J gene TRBJ1-1, with unresolved D. Trimming cost V 3 bases and J 1 base, with 15 bases left between them. The germline V gene encodes CDR1 DFQATT and CDR2 SNEGSKA (reference sequence). CDR3 length: 15 amino acids. CDR3 residues: CSASHFIGGNTEAFF. CDR3 DNA sequence: TGCAGTGCTAGTCACTTCATTGGAGGGAACACTGAAGCTTTCTTT.

The chain links TRBV7-9 to TRBJ1-1, with 7 bases that match TRBD1. Germline trimming cut 6 bases from V and 5 bases from J; bases unmatched to any gene: 9. The CDR3 contains 14 residues. The germline V gene has CDR1 SEHNR and CDR2 FQNEAQ (reference sequence). The CDR3 nucleotides read TGTGCCAGCAGGGAAAATAGGGGGCGGACTGAAGCTTTCTTT. Translated: CASRENRGRTEAFF.

The chain uses TRBV5-1 and TRBJ2-7, with 9 positions matching TRBD2. Germline V gives CDR1 SGHRS, CDR2 YFSETQ. This CDR3 has 15 amino acids. After removal of 4 bases from V and 4 bases from J, the junction contained 9 bases not matched to a gene. CDR3 coding DNA: TGCGCCAGCAGCGTTACTAGCGGGCAACAATACGAGCAGTACTTC. Its translation: CASSVTSGQQYEQYF. The full variable domain, rest sourced from reference TRBV5-1 and TRBJ2-7, is KAGVTQTPRYLIKTRGQQVTLSCSPISGHRSVSWYQQTPGQGLQFLFEYFSETQRNKGNFPGRFSGRQFSNSRSEMNVSTLELGDSALYLCASSVTSGQQYEQYFGPGTRLTVT.

This chain links TRBV6-1 with TRBJ1-2, with TRBD1 as a possible D gene (6 bases). Germline CDR1 is MNHNS and CDR2 is SASEGT. Trimming removed 0 bases at V and 8 bases at J, with 10 bases between. The CDR3 spans 13 residues. Here the CDR3 DNA reads TGTGCCAGCAGTGAAGCGCCGGGGGCGGGCTACACCTTC. This sequence encodes CASSEAPGAGYTF.

V and J are TRBV27 and TRBJ2-5; 7 nucleotides agree with TRBD2. V shed 10 bases and J 1 base; nucleotides not matched to a gene: 15. This CDR3 is 16 amino acids long. The germline gives CDR1 MNHEY, CDR2 SMNVEV (reference sequence). In DNA, the CDR3 is TGTGCCACCCGTAAGACTAGCCCAATCTCCCAAGAGACCCAGTACTTC. Its protein is CATRKTSPISQETQYF.

The V and J genes are TRBV30 and TRBJ1-5, with D uncertain. Germline CDR1 reads GTSNPN; CDR2 reads SVGIG (reference sequence). This CDR3 comprises 13 residues. Trimming removed 1 base from V and 7 bases from J, with 11 bases in between. The CDR3 loop reads CAWSGGPGQPQHF. The CDR3, as DNA: TGTGCCTGGAGTGGTGGCCCCGGGCAGCCCCAGCATTTT.

The rearrangement uses TRBV28 and TRBJ2-7; 8 nucleotides align to TRBD2. CDR3 length: 14 amino acids. With 7 bases clipped from V and 1 base from J, the junction kept 6 bases outside the gene matches. CDR1 and CDR2 from the germline V gene are MDHEN and SYDVKM. CDR3 nucleotides: TGTGCCAGCAAAATAGCGGGGAAATCCTACGAGCAGTACTTC. Encoded protein: CASKIAGKSYEQYF.

A few counts support this clone. V is TRBV7-9 and J is TRBJ2-2, with D perhaps given as TRBD1 or TRBD2 (6 bases each). Germline CDR1 and CDR2: SEHNR and FQNEAQ (reference sequence). The V end lost 3 bases, the J end lost 6 bases, and 8 bases lay between the germline ends. The CDR3 sequence is 13 residues long. The CDR3 DNA reads as TGTGCCAGCAGCTTTGGGGGGCCCGGGGAGCTGTTTTTT. Translation: CASSFGGPGELFF.

This clone has just a few counts. J is TRBJ1-6 and V is TRBV11-2; D is undetermined. The length of the CDR3 is 12 residues. The germline V gene encodes CDR1 SGHAT and CDR2 FQNNGV. V lost 5 bases, J lost 9 bases, and 8 bases lay in between. CDR3 in DNA: TGTGCCAGCAGCCCCCCAGGTTCACCCCTCCACTTT. It is translated as CASSPPGSPLHF.

The chain recombines TRBV19 with TRBJ1-5; D unclear. Germline CDR1 and CDR2: LNHDA and SQIVND (reference sequence). The CDR3 extends over 15 amino acids. V was shortened by 4 bases and J by 3 bases, with 13 bases between the two germline ends. The CDR3 DNA follows: TGTGCCAGTAGTACACGGGGTAGAAACAATCAGCCCCAGCATTTT. This gives the protein CASSTRGRNNQPQHF.

V is TRBV7-7 and J is TRBJ2-5; a weak D match, TRBD2 (5 bases). The CDR3 covers 13 residues. Per the germline V gene, CDR1 is SSHAT and CDR2 is FNYEAQ (reference sequence). The V end was cut by 0 bases, the J end by 5 bases, with 7 bases between. The CDR3 DNA sequence: TGTGCCAGCAGCTTAGCCCCGGGGGAGACCCAGTACTTC. Amino acid sequence: CASSLAPGETQYF.

The CDR3, as DNA: TGCGCCAGCAGCCAAGGACTAGGGTCGGCCGAGCAGTACTTC. Translating gives CASSQGLGSAEQYF. V is TRBV4-1 and J is TRBJ2-7, with TRBD2 as a possible D gene (6 bases). The CDR3 runs 14 residues. Trimming cost V 1 base and J 6 bases, with 13 bases left between them. Germline CDR1 and CDR2: MGHRA and YSYEKL.

The chain employs TRBV10-3 and TRBJ1-2; TRBD1 aligns across 11 bases. Germline V gene data show CDR1 as ENHRY and CDR2 as SYGVKD. This CDR3 spans 13 amino acids. With V trimmed by 5 bases and J by 8 bases, 4 bases remained unmatched. The DNA of the CDR3 is TGTGCCATCAGTCAGGACAGGGGGCTCGGCTACACCTTC. Translating it yields CAISQDRGLGYTF.

This chain connects TRBV27 to TRBJ2-1; D ambiguous. The germline gives CDR1 MNHEY, CDR2 SMNVEV (reference sequence). The V and J ends lost 6 bases and 3 bases respectively, with 15 bases between them. CDR3 length: 15 amino acids. Here the CDR3 reads CASSKESPDYNEQFF. DNA for the CDR3: TGTGCCAGCAGCAAAGAGTCCCCAGACTACAATGAGCAGTTCTTC.

The CDR3 DNA sequence: TGTGCCAGCAGCTTAGGAAACGGTCCCTACGAGCAGTACTTC. Its translation is CASSLGNGPYEQYF. The V gene is TRBV7-8, the J gene TRBJ2-7, with D unclear. CDR1 and CDR2 (germline): SGHVS, FQNEAQ. The CDR3 totals 14 residues. V dropped 1 base and J dropped 2 bases, with 9 bases sitting between them. The full variable domain, its missing parts supplied by reference TRBV7-8 and TRBJ2-7, is GAGVSQSPRYKVAKRGQDVALRCDPISGHVSLFWYQQALGQGPEFLTYFQNEAQLDKSGLPSDRFFAERPEGSVSTLKIQRTQQEDSAVYLCASSLGNGPYEQYFGPGTRLTVT.

This clone has only a few counts. V gene TRBV28 combines with J gene TRBJ1-2; 9 bases fit TRBD1. With V trimmed by 5 bases and J by 4 bases, 11 bases remained unmatched. This CDR3 has 16 amino acids. The germline CDR1 and CDR2 sequences are MDHEN and SYDVKM. The CDR3 loop is CASSATDRGGFYGYTF. The CDR3 DNA is TGTGCCAGCAGTGCGACCGACAGGGGGGGATTCTATGGCTACACCTTC.

This rearrangement joins TRBV28 to TRBJ1-1; D call uncertain. The CDR3 is 19 residues long. Trimming stripped 1 base from V and 0 bases from J, with 21 bases between. The germline V gene has CDR1 MDHEN and CDR2 SYDVKM. CDR3 amino acids: CASSLLVMGLKVVNTEAFF. The CDR3, as DNA: TGTGCCAGCAGTTTATTAGTTATGGGTTTGAAGGTAGTGAACACTGAAGCTTTCTTT. The variable domain in full, completed from reference TRBV28 and TRBJ1-1, reads DVKVTQSSRYLVKRTGEKVFLECVQDMDHENMFWYRQDPGLGLRLIYFSYDVKMKEKGDIPEGYSVSREKKERFSLILESASTNQTSMYLCASSLLVMGLKVVNTEAFFGQGTRLTVV.

The chain employs TRBV7-2 and TRBJ2-5; 8 bases align to TRBD2. V trimming: 5 bases; J trimming: 5 bases; junction bases outside the gene matches: 7. The germline CDR1 and CDR2 sequences are SGHTA and FQGNSA. CDR3 length: 14 residues. This CDR3 reads CASSQIAGRETQYF. DNA of the CDR3: TGTGCCAGCAGCCAAATAGCGGGAAGGGAGACCCAGTACTTC.

The V gene is TRBV6-5, the J gene TRBJ1-3; D is uncertain. The V gene lost 2 bases and the J gene lost 4 bases, with 15 bases spanning the gap. This CDR3 is built from 16 residues. Looked up from germline, CDR1 is MNHEY and CDR2 is SVGAGI. The CDR3 region is CASSYARPFSGNTIYF. In nucleotides, the CDR3 is TGTGCCAGCAGTTACGCCCGTCCTTTTTCCGGAAACACCATATATTTT.

The V gene is TRBV4-2, the J gene TRBJ2-1, with TRBD2 matching over 7 bases. V lost 4 bases to trimming and J lost 0 bases; unmatched junction nucleotides: 6. CDR1 LGHNA and CDR2 YNFKEQ come from the germline V gene. This CDR3 has 16 residues. The CDR3 spells CASSPGLFRSYNEQFF. CDR3 sequence (DNA): TGTGCCAGCAGCCCGGGACTATTCCGCTCCTACAATGAGCAGTTCTTC.